The 22 T cell receptor beta chains reported below all come from one sample, sequenced in a study of blood T cells in healthy people across ages. Then a second PCR, running roughly 7 to 11 cycles, was carried out with a sample-barcoded 5' primer and a J-beta primer mix. TCRdb re-called the 5' RACE reads through MiXCR, storing one row per CDR3 protein. The sample yields about 930,000 distinct CDR3 sequences, about 28% seen once. These same data were also listed under a study on T cells of mothers and their children.

The sequenced sample consisted of blood. The receptors here all came from a woman aged 40 to 50 in good health.

Points on this clonotype: One end of the junction varies from germline; a read error may be responsible. This chain uses TRBV5-1 with TRBJ1-1; D is perhaps TRBD1 (5 bases). Germline CDR1 reads SGHRS; CDR2 reads YFSETQ. The CDR3 spans 13 residues. The DNA of the CDR3 is TGCGCCAACAGCTTGGGGGTTAACACTGAAGCTTTCTTT. Encoded protein: CANSLGVNTEAFF.

This clonotype was counted only a few times. V gene TRBV9 combines with J gene TRBJ1-6; unclear D gene. Germline CDR1 SGDLS, CDR2 YYNGEE. The V gene lost 0 bases and the J gene lost 9 bases, with 16 bases spanning the gap. This CDR3 has 16 residues. In nucleotides, the CDR3 is TGTGCCAGCAGCGTAGTTGGTTCCGGGCCGGCTTCACCCCTCCACTTT. It yields the protein CASSVVGSGPASPLHF. The full variable domain, in which reference TRBV9 and TRBJ1-6 provide the parts outside the CDR3, is DSGVTQTPKHLITATGQRVTLRCSPRSGDLSVYWYQQSLDQGLQFLIQYYNGEERAKGNILERFSAQQFPDLHSELNLSSLELGDSALYFCASSVVGSGPASPLHFGNGTRLTVT.

The CDR3, as DNA: TGTGCCAGCAGTTTATCAGGGGTCCTTATCTACGAGCAGTACTTC. Amino acid sequence: CASSLSGVLIYEQYF. The chain employs TRBV28 and TRBJ2-5, with D perhaps TRBD1 (6 bases). With the DNA end fitting TRBJ2-7 better, the J assignment may be wrong. The CDR3 extends over 15 amino acids. Germline V gives CDR1 MDHEN, CDR2 SYDVKM.

The chain employs TRBV7-2 and TRBJ2-1, with 12 bases aligning to TRBD2. The length of the CDR3 is 14 residues. Germline CDR1 SGHTA, CDR2 FQGNSA. With 5 bases clipped from V and 8 bases from J, the junction kept 4 bases outside the gene matches. Here the CDR3 reads CASSRGTSGHEQFF. Written as DNA, the CDR3 is TGTGCCAGCAGCAGAGGGACTAGCGGGCATGAGCAGTTCTTC. The variable domain in full, completed from reference TRBV7-2 and TRBJ2-1, reads GAGVSQSPSNKVTEKGKDVELRCDPISGHTALYWYRQSLGQGLEFLIYFQGNSAPDKSGLPSDRFSAERTGGSVSTLTIQRTQQEDSAVYLCASSRGTSGHEQFFGPGTRLTVL.

This clonotype was observed a handful of times. V gene TRBV14 combines with J gene TRBJ2-7, with 10 bases aligning to TRBD2. Germline loops: CDR1 SGHDN, CDR2 FVKESK. Trimming cost V 4 bases and J 10 bases; bases outside gene matches: 16. The CDR3 has 16 residues. CDR3 region: CASSPSVLAGALAQYF. Written as DNA, the CDR3 is TGTGCCAGCAGCCCCTCTGTGCTAGCGGGGGCTTTGGCCCAGTACTTC.

The rearrangement joins TRBV11-2 to TRBJ2-3; a possible D gene is TRBD2 (6 bases). V lost 5 bases and J lost 1, with 16 bases in between. Germline assignment: CDR1 SGHAT and CDR2 FQNNGV. This CDR3 is 16 amino acids long. CDR3 bases: TGTGCCAGCAGCCCCCTCTTTAGCGGACGCACAGATACGCAGTATTTT. Protein product: CASSPLFSGRTDTQYF.

This clonotype was observed a handful of times. V is TRBV7-9 and J is TRBJ2-1; D is unclear. The CDR3 has 11 amino acids. CDR1 is SEHNR, CDR2 FQNEAQ, per germline (reference sequence). V lost 7 bases and J 14 bases, leaving 15 bases between the germline ends. The DNA of the CDR3 is TGTGCCAGCACCCAGAGTGTAGAAGAGTTCTTC. Its translation is CASTQSVEEFF.

This clonotype was picked up a small number of times. The rearrangement links TRBV20-1 to TRBJ1-2, with D perhaps TRBD1 (5 bases). The length of the CDR3 is 14 residues. V lost 4 bases and J lost 2, with 14 bases in between. Germline V gene lookup returns CDR1 DFQATT and CDR2 SNEGSKA (reference sequence). The CDR3 reads CSAIDYRPNYGYTF. In DNA form, the CDR3 reads TGCAGTGCTATCGACTACAGGCCCAACTATGGCTACACCTTC.

The chain employs TRBV18 and TRBJ1-4; tentatively, D is TRBD1 (5 bases). V was pared by 4 bases and J by 8 bases, with 26 bases between. The CDR3 totals 18 residues. The germline V gene encodes CDR1 KGHSH and CDR2 LQKENI. CDR3 sequence (DNA): TGTGCCAGCTCACTACGAGAGAGTTCCAGGGCCGGGAAGGAAAAACTGTTTTTT. Translating gives CASSLRESSRAGKEKLFF.

This clonotype was recorded a few times. The chain joins TRBV2 to TRBJ2-1; 9 bases agree with TRBD1. This CDR3 is 18 amino acids long. V was clipped by 3 bases and J by 0 bases; unmatched bases: 9. Germline CDR1 SNHLY, CDR2 FYNNEI. The CDR3 loop is CASSESGQGLSSYNEQFF. The DNA of the CDR3 is TGTGCCAGCAGTGAGTCTGGACAGGGGTTGAGCTCCTACAATGAGCAGTTCTTC.

J is TRBJ1-5 and V is TRBV28; D gene ambiguous. In germline, CDR1 is MDHEN, CDR2 SYDVKM. There are 14 residues in the CDR3. Trimming pared 2 bases from V and 3 bases from J, leaving 8 bases between. The CDR3 is CASSLDRHNQPQHF. The DNA of the CDR3 is TGTGCCAGCAGTTTAGATAGGCACAATCAGCCCCAGCATTTT. The full variable domain, its missing parts supplied by reference TRBV28 and TRBJ1-5, is DVKVTQSSRYLVKRTGEKVFLECVQDMDHENMFWYRQDPGLGLRLIYFSYDVKMKEKGDIPEGYSVSREKKERFSLILESASTNQTSMYLCASSLDRHNQPQHFGDGTRLSIL.

The sample holds a few counts of this clonotype. This rearrangement joins TRBV28 to TRBJ1-4; no definite D call. Germline CDR1 and CDR2: MDHEN and SYDVKM. This CDR3 has 12 amino acids. V dropped 6 bases and J dropped 8 bases, with 10 bases sitting between them. CDR3 in amino acids: CASSLTAEKLFF. The CDR3 DNA sequence: TGTGCCAGCAGCCTCACCGCCGAAAAACTGTTTTTT.

This clonotype was recorded many times. The chain combines TRBV9 with TRBJ2-3; D remains unclear. This CDR3 has 14 amino acids. Trimming pared 4 bases from V and 0 bases from J, leaving 9 bases between. In germline, CDR1 is SGDLS, CDR2 YYNGEE. The CDR3: CASSLQRSTDTQYF. For the CDR3, the DNA is TGTGCCAGCAGCCTCCAGAGAAGCACAGATACGCAGTATTTT.

The chain couples TRBV10-3 to TRBJ2-2, with 8 positions matching TRBD1. The CDR3 extends over 15 amino acids. Germline V gives CDR1 ENHRY, CDR2 SYGVKD. Losses at the gene ends were 4 bases for V and 5 bases for J; bases not matched to a gene: 6. The CDR3 sequence is CAISGQGTWTGELFF. The CDR3 nucleotides are TGTGCCATCAGTGGACAGGGGACTTGGACCGGGGAGCTGTTTTTT.

This clonotype was observed a few times. V gene TRBV27 combines with J gene TRBJ1-2, with D possibly being TRBD1 (5 bases). V dropped 2 bases and J dropped 6 bases, with 13 bases sitting between them. Germline V lookup: CDR1 MNHEY, CDR2 SMNVEV (reference sequence). This CDR3 has 14 residues. This CDR3 reads CASSLHRARDGYTF. The DNA of the CDR3 is TGTGCCAGCAGTTTACACCGGGCCAGGGATGGCTACACCTTC.

The chain combines TRBV10-3 with TRBJ2-7; a weak D match, TRBD2 (5 bases). Between the trimmed V and J ends, which lost 2 bases and 2 bases, there was a span of 13 bases. The CDR3 loop spans 15 amino acids. Germline V CDR1 and CDR2: ENHRY, SYGVKD. For the CDR3, the DNA is TGTGCCATCAGTGAGGCCGACTATTTCACCTACGAGCAGTACTTC. Translated, it gives CAISEADYFTYEQYF.

For this clonotype: A read error may explain this, as a much larger clone is one base away. V and J are TRBV5-1 and TRBJ2-1; D is uncertain. TRBJ2-7 matches the DNA end more closely, so the J call is doubtful. The CDR3 spans 15 residues. Per germline, CDR1 SGHRS and CDR2 YFSETQ. For the CDR3, the DNA is TGCGCCAGCAGCCTAAGGACGGGCTCCTACAATGAGCAGTACTTC. This gives the protein CASSLRTGSYNEQYF.

The table lists this clonotype with a few counts. This chain joins TRBV28 and TRBJ2-7; 8 nucleotides line up with TRBD2. CDR1 MDHEN and CDR2 SYDVKM come from the germline V gene. This CDR3 region has 18 residues. Germline trimming cut 4 bases from V and 3 bases from J; bases unmatched to any gene: 17. Written as DNA, the CDR3 is TGTGCCAGCAGTTGGTTCCTCGGGACACCGACTAGCGTCTACGAGCAGTACTTC. This gives the protein CASSWFLGTPTSVYEQYF.

In this sample, this clonotype turned up many times. A junction boundary mismatches the germline segment, possibly from a read error. CDR3 nucleotides: TGTGCCAGCAGCTTAGGGCAGTTAGAGACCCAGTACTTC. Its translation: CASSLGQLETQYF. The chain uses TRBV5-1 and TRBJ2-5; D is unclear. From germline, CDR1 is SGHRS and CDR2 YFSETQ. This CDR3 region has 13 residues.

Notes on this clonotype: A read error may explain this, as a much larger clone is one base away. This chain uses TRBV6-4 with TRBJ2-5; 8 positions match TRBD2. This CDR3 is 19 amino acids long. Germline CDR1 MRHNA, CDR2 SNTAGT. After removal of 2 bases from V and 3 bases from J, the junction contained 17 bases not matched to a gene. The DNA for the CDR3 is TGTGCCAGCAGTGACCCCCGGGGGACTGGCGGGGGGCCAGAAGAGACCCAGTACTTC. Amino acids: CASSDPRGTGGGPEETQYF.

This clonotype was seen a few times. CDR3 sequence: CASRAFAGTEAFF. In DNA, the CDR3 is TGTGCCAGCCGGGCTTTTGCGGGCACTGAAGCTTTCTTT. The V gene is TRBV12-3 or TRBV12-4, the J gene TRBJ1-1; no firm D call. The CDR3 runs to 13 residues. Trimming took off 8 bases at V and 4 bases at J, with 14 bases between the two ends.

The gene calls are TRBV23-1 and TRBJ2-7; TRBD1 might be the D (6 bases). TRBV23-1 is identified as an open reading frame with a role that is uncertain. Trimming took 8 bases from V and 1 from J, leaving 12 bases between them. This CDR3 has 13 residues. DNA of the CDR3: TGCGCCAGCTTACAGGGACGATCCTACGAGCAGTACTTC. Its protein product is CASLQGRSYEQYF.